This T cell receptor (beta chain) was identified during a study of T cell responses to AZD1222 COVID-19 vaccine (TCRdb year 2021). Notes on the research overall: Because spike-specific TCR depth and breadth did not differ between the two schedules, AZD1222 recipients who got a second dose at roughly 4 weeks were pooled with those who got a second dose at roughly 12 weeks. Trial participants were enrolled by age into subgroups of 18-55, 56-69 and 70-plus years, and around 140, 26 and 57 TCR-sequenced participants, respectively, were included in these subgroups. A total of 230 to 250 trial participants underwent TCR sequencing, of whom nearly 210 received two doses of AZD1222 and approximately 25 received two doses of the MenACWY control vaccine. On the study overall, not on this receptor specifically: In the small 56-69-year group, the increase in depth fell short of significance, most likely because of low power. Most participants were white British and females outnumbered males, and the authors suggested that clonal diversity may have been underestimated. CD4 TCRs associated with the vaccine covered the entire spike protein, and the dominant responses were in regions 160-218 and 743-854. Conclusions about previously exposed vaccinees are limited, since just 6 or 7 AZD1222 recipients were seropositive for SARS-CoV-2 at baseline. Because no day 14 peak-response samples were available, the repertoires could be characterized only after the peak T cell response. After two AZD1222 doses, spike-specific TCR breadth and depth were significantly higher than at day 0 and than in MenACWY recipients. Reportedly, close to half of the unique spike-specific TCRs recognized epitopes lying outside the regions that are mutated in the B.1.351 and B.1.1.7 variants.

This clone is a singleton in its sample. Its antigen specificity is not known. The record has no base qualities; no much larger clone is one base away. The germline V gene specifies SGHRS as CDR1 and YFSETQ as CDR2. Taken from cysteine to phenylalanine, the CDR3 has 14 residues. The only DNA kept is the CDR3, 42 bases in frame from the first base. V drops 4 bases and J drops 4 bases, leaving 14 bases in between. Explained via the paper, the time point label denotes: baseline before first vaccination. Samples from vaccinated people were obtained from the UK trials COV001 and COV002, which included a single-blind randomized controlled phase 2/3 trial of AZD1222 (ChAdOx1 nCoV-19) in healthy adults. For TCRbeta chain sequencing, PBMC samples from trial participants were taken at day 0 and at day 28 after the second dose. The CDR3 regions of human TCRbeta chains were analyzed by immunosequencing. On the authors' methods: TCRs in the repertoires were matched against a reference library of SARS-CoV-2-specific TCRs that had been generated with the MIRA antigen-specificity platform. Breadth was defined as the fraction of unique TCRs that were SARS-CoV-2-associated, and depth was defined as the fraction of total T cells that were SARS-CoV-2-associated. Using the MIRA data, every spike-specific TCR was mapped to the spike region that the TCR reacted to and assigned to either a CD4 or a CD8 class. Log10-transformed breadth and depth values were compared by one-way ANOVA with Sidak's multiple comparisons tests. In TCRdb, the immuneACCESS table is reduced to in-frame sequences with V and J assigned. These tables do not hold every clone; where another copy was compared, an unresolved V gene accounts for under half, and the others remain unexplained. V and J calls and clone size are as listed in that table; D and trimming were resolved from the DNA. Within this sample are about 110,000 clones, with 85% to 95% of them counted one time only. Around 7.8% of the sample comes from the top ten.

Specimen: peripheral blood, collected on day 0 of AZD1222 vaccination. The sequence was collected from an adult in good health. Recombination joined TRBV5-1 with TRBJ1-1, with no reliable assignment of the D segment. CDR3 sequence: CASSAEVGGTEAFF. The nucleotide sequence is TGCGCCAGCAGCGCGGAGGTGGGCGGCACTGAAGCTTTCTTT. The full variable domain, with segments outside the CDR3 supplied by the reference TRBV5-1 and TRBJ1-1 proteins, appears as KAGVTQTPRYLIKTRGQQVTLSCSPISGHRSVSWYQQTPGQGLQFLFEYFSETQRNKGNFPGRFSGRQFSNSRSEMNVSTLELGDSALYLCASSAEVGGTEAFFGQGTRLTVV.